This TCR beta chain comes out of a study of blood T cell repertoires in COVID-19. Study-wide background: Donors in the United States, Italy and Spain gave samples during acute or convalescent COVID-19. Sources were T cells, B-cell-depleted T cells, or PBMCs; the material itself was cDNA or gDNA.

The ends lost 0 bases at V and 8 bases at J; junction bases unmatched: 10. The CDR3 loop spans 16 amino acids. CDR1 is MNHEY, CDR2 SVGAGI, per germline. In the study's own analysis: Estimation of nucleated cell counts relied on the amplification of reference gene primers. TCRdb keeps only in-frame clones here, not all; method: immunoSEQ multiplex PCR. That table gives V, J and clone size, and the DNA gave D and trimming. The table lists about 220,000 clones, more than 75% of them singletons, with around 2.9% in the top ten. This clonotype originated in a man aged 45-65 years who had recovered from COVID-19. Source material: peripheral blood. The V call is TRBV6-5, the J call TRBJ1-2, with TRBD1 identical over 9 bases. The CDR3 spells CASSYSMRTGELGYTF. The CDR3, as DNA: TGTGCCAGCAGTTACTCGATGAGGACAGGGGAGTTGGGCTACACCTTC.